This T cell receptor (beta chain) derives from a study of glioma-infiltrating T cells after dendritic cell vaccination. Across the study: Treatment, given 2003 to 2012, was autologous tumor lysate-pulsed dendritic cell vaccination.

Amplification used 60 V beta primers and 13 J beta primers. Libraries were prepared by immunoSEQ multiplex PCR; TCRdb keeps only in-frame clonotypes and omits some of them. Of roughly 60,000 clones in the sample, about 85% were seen once. As to this clone: The antigen is not known.

As for time point: after dendritic cell vaccination, including at tumor progression/relapse. General study points: Estimated pretreatment TIL content predicted outcome after dendritic cell vaccination.

The CDR3 extends over 15 amino acids. Germline V CDR1 and CDR2: SGHAT, FQNNGV. With 3 bases clipped from V and 8 bases from J, the junction kept 7 bases outside the gene matches. This clonotype was sampled from a human donor with glioblastoma. The chain uses TRBV11-2 and TRBJ2-1; 10 nucleotides agree with TRBD2. The sequencing used blood, collected after dendritic cell vaccination. The CDR3 region is CASSFFSGGRDEQFF. CDR3 nucleotides: TGTGCCAGCAGCTTCTTTAGCGGGGGGAGGGATGAGCAGTTCTTC.